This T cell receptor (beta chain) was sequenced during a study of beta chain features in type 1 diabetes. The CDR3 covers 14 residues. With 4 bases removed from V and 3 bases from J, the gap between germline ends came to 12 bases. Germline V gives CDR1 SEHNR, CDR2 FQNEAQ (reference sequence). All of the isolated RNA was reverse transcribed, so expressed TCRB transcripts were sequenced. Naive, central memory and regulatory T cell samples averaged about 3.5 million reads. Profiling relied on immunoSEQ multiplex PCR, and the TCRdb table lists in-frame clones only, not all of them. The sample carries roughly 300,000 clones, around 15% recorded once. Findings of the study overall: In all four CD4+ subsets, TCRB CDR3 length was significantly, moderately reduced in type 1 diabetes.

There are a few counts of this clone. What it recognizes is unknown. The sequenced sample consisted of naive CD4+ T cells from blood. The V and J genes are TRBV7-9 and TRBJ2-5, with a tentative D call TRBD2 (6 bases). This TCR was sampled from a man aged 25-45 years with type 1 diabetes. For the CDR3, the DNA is TGTGCCAGCAGCTCCCGGGACTTAGAAGAGACCCAGTACTTC. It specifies CASSSRDLEETQYF.